A single sample gave rise to the 27 T cell receptor beta chains below, sequenced in a study of blood T cell repertoires in COVID-19 (dated by TCRdb to 2020 to 2022). Library construction relied on the immunoSEQ multiplex PCR assay. Entries here come from immuneACCESS through TCRdb and include only in-frame sequences with V and J called. Some clones fail to appear in such tables; in the studies checked, an unresolved V gene covers under half of the shortfall, and the cause of the remainder is unknown. This sample comprises over 100,000 clones, approximately 84% of them detected only once. The top ten clones comprise around 4.5% of the sample. The specimen was peripheral blood. Every receptor here comes from a human donor in a cohort sampled during active COVID-19.

V usage is TRBV3-1 (or the pseudogene TRBV3-2) and J usage is TRBJ1-6, with 7 bases fitting TRBD1. The CDR3 is made up of 14 amino acids. V lost 1 base and J lost 11; bases outside the gene matches: 5. Germline V gene lookup returns CDR1 LGHDT and CDR2 YNNKEL (reference sequence). For the CDR3, the DNA is TGTGCCAGCAGCCAAGGCACAGGGGAAACACCCCTCCACTTT. Amino acid sequence: CASSQGTGETPLHF.

This sequence joins TRBV6-5 and TRBJ2-7, with 11 bases matching TRBD1. The CDR3 has 14 residues. The J segment lost 2 bases and the V segment lost 6 bases, leaving 3 bases of the junction unmatched. Germline V gene lookup returns CDR1 MNHEY and CDR2 SVGAGI. The CDR3 here is CASRDRGPAYEQYF. The CDR3 nucleotides are TGTGCCAGCAGGGACAGGGGGCCGGCCTACGAGCAGTACTTC.

Many counts were recorded for this clone. The V and J genes are TRBV2 and TRBJ2-1, with TRBD1 matching 9 bases. CDR1 is SNHLY, CDR2 FYNNEI, per germline. CDR3 size: 14 residues. The junction had 8 bases not matched to a gene; V was cut back by 9 bases and J by 5 bases. CDR3 residues: CARETGGADNEQFF. The CDR3 region has the DNA TGTGCCAGAGAAACAGGGGGCGCGGACAATGAGCAGTTCTTC.

The V gene is TRBV5-1, the J gene TRBJ2-5; 11 positions match TRBD2. Germline CDR1 and CDR2: SGHRS and YFSETQ. Losses at the gene ends were 3 bases for V and 5 bases for J; bases not matched to a gene: 9. CDR3 length: 16 residues. CDR3 protein: CASSSRLAGTGETQYF. CDR3 coding DNA: TGCGCCAGCAGCTCCAGACTAGCGGGGACCGGGGAGACCCAGTACTTC.

The V gene is TRBV25-1, the J gene TRBJ1-4; D ambiguous. Looked up from germline, CDR1 is MGHDK and CDR2 is SYGVNS. V lost 1 base and J 0 bases, leaving 6 bases between the germline ends. This CDR3 comprises 15 residues. The CDR3 DNA reads as TGTGCCAGCAGTGAATCGGGAGCAACTAATGAAAAACTGTTTTTT. This sequence encodes CASSESGATNEKLFF. The full variable domain, its missing parts supplied by reference TRBV25-1 and TRBJ1-4, is EADIYQTPRYLVIGTGKKITLECSQTMGHDKMYWYQQDPGMELHLIHYSYGVNSTEKGDLSSESTVSRIRTEHFPLTLESARPSHTSQYLCASSESGATNEKLFFGSGTQLSVL.

V usage is TRBV12-3 or TRBV12-4 and J usage is TRBJ1-2, with a tentative D call TRBD1 (6 bases). The length of the CDR3 is 13 residues. With 7 bases removed from V and 4 bases from J, the gap between germline ends came to 13 bases. CDR3 DNA sequence: TGTGCCAGCAAATCACTAGGGGGCTATGGCTACACCTTC. Protein: CASKSLGGYGYTF.

The rearrangement links TRBV24-1 to TRBJ2-3; TRBD2 matches 8 bases. The germline CDR1 and CDR2 sequences are KGHDR and SFDVKD. Trimming at V came to 9 bases and at J to 0 bases, leaving 4 bases not matched to a gene. The CDR3 has 14 amino acids. The CDR3 DNA follows: TGTGCCACCCGAAGCGGGGGAAGCACAGATACGCAGTATTTT. Protein: CATRSGGSTDTQYF.

The chain couples TRBV28 to TRBJ1-1; D uncertain. Trimming removed 7 bases at V and 5 bases at J, with 11 bases between. The CDR3 runs to 12 residues. Germline CDR1 MDHEN, CDR2 SYDVKM. This CDR3 reads CASIQGGTEAFF. The CDR3 nucleotides are TGTGCCAGCATCCAAGGAGGGACTGAAGCTTTCTTT.

The chain couples TRBV6-2 or TRBV6-3 to TRBJ2-4; 13 bases map to TRBD2. J lost 3 bases, V lost 4 bases, and 9 bases had no gene match. Looked up from germline, CDR1 is MNHEY and CDR2 is SVGEGT. This CDR3 is 18 amino acids long. This chain's CDR3 is CASSFPTSGGIDKNIQYF. In nucleotides, the CDR3 is TGTGCCAGCAGTTTCCCGACTAGCGGGGGGATCGACAAAAACATTCAGTACTTC.

The chain carries TRBV28 and TRBJ1-5; D gene uncertain. The V gene lost 2 bases and the J gene lost 4 bases, with 9 bases spanning the gap. Germline V gene lookup returns CDR1 MDHEN and CDR2 SYDVKM. The CDR3 is made up of 14 amino acids. CDR3 DNA: TGTGCCAGCAGTTTAGGGCAGCTTAATCAGCCCCAGCATTTT. Translated: CASSLGQLNQPQHF.

The chain joins TRBV7-9 to TRBJ2-5, with 7 bases aligning to TRBD1. This CDR3 comprises 12 residues. Per the germline V gene, CDR1 is SEHNR and CDR2 is FQNEAQ (reference sequence). V was clipped by 5 bases and J by 4 bases; unmatched bases: 1. CDR3 region: CASSRQGETQYF. The DNA of the CDR3 is TGTGCCAGCAGCCGACAGGGAGAGACCCAGTACTTC.

This sequence joins TRBV11-3 and TRBJ2-2; 14 positions agree with TRBD2. The CDR3 spans 16 residues. J lost 9 bases, V lost 4 bases, and 7 bases had no gene match. CDR1 SGHNT and CDR2 YENEEA come from the germline V gene. The CDR3 reads CASSSRLAGGPRELFF. As DNA, the CDR3 is TGTGCCAGCAGCTCGCGACTAGCGGGGGGGCCCCGGGAGCTGTTTTTT. The whole variable domain, filled in from reference TRBV11-3 and TRBJ2-2, reads EAGVVQSPRYKIIEKKQPVAFWCNPISGHNTLYWYLQNLGQGPELLIRYENEEAVDDSQLPKDRFSAERLKGVDSTLKIQPAELGDSAVYLCASSSRLAGGPRELFFGEGSRLTVL.

The chain uses TRBV15 and TRBJ2-1, with no clear D. In germline, CDR1 is LNHNV, CDR2 YYDKDF (reference sequence). V lost 5 bases to trimming and J lost 3 bases, with 14 bases between them. This CDR3 has 15 residues. CDR3 in DNA: TGTGCCACCAGCGGCGGCAGATCAAACTACAATGAGCAGTTCTTC. It translates to CATSGGRSNYNEQFF.

The chain employs TRBV10-3 and TRBJ2-7; 7 bases match TRBD2. From germline, CDR1 is ENHRY and CDR2 SYGVKD. The ends lost 4 bases at V and 3 bases at J; junction bases unmatched: 6. The length of the CDR3 is 14 residues. The CDR3 DNA reads as TGTGCCATCAGTGTGGTAGGGGAGGGCTACGAGCAGTACTTC. Its translation: CAISVVGEGYEQYF.

This chain uses TRBV6-5 with TRBJ2-7; 7 positions match TRBD1. The CDR3 runs 15 residues. Germline V gene sequence: CDR1 MNHEY, CDR2 SVGAGI. V lost 6 bases, J lost 7 bases, and 15 bases stayed unmatched. This CDR3 is CASSLRGQAGVEQYF. DNA of the CDR3: TGTGCCAGCAGCTTACGTGGACAGGCCGGGGTGGAGCAGTACTTC.

The chain links TRBV5-1 to TRBJ2-2; TRBD1 matches at 7 bases. This CDR3 spans 15 amino acids. In germline, CDR1 is SGHRS, CDR2 YFSETQ. V shed 0 bases, J shed 7 bases, and the junction held 6 bases outside the gene matches. The CDR3 DNA sequence: TGCGCCAGCAGCTTGGAACCACAGGGGAGCGGGGAGCTGTTTTTT. Translation: CASSLEPQGSGELFF.

The rearrangement joins TRBV11-3 to TRBJ2-1, with TRBD2 matching 10 bases. From germline, CDR1 is SGHNT and CDR2 YENEEA. The CDR3 sequence is 15 residues long. V was clipped by 2 bases and J by 4 bases; unmatched bases: 2. The CDR3 spells CASSLLAGGYNEQFF. The DNA of the CDR3 is TGTGCCAGCAGCTTATTAGCGGGGGGTTACAATGAGCAGTTCTTC.

A few counts support this clone. This chain links TRBV12-3 or TRBV12-4 with TRBJ1-5; TRBD1 agrees at 8 bases. The CDR3 runs to 12 residues. V lost 6 bases, J lost 9 bases, and 4 bases stayed unmatched. In DNA, the CDR3 is TGTGCCAGCAGCCCCAGGGGGCGGCCCCAGCATTTT. This encodes CASSPRGRPQHF.

The rearrangement joins TRBV9 to TRBJ2-1, with TRBD2 matching over 10 bases. Germline V gives CDR1 SGDLS, CDR2 YYNGEE. CDR3 length: 15 amino acids. The V segment lost 2 bases and the J segment 5 bases; nucleotides outside the gene matches: 4. The CDR3 region is CASSVLSGGDNEQFF. In DNA, the CDR3 is TGTGCCAGCAGCGTCCTAAGCGGGGGGGACAATGAGCAGTTCTTC. The variable domain in full, completed from reference TRBV9 and TRBJ2-1, reads DSGVTQTPKHLITATGQRVTLRCSPRSGDLSVYWYQQSLDQGLQFLIQYYNGEERAKGNILERFSAQQFPDLHSELNLSSLELGDSALYFCASSVLSGGDNEQFFGPGTRLTVL.

The sample holds one count of this clone. The chain joins TRBV29-1 to TRBJ2-1; 8 positions agree with TRBD2. The CDR3 has 14 amino acids. Trimming at V came to 7 bases and at J to 3 bases, leaving 8 bases not matched to a gene. The V gene's germline CDR1 is SQVTM and CDR2 ANQGSEA. The CDR3 here is CSGNSGMNYNEQFF. CDR3 bases: TGCAGCGGAAATAGCGGGATGAACTACAATGAGCAGTTCTTC.

V and J are TRBV18 and TRBJ1-2, with 8 bases aligning to TRBD1. The CDR3 spans 15 residues. The J segment lost 8 bases and the V segment lost 5 bases, leaving 13 bases of the junction unmatched. The germline V gene has CDR1 KGHSH and CDR2 LQKENI. The CDR3 DNA follows: TGTGCCAGCTCAACGGGACAGGACGGCATGGGGGGCTACACCTTC. It is translated as CASSTGQDGMGGYTF.

The chain recombines TRBV5-1 with TRBJ2-6, with D possibly matching TRBD1 (6 bases). This CDR3 has 15 amino acids. Trimming removed 1 base at V and 2 bases at J, with 7 bases between. Looked up from germline, CDR1 is SGHRS and CDR2 is YFSETQ. The CDR3 here is CASSLQGTGANVLTF. CDR3 bases: TGCGCCAGCAGCTTGCAGGGGACTGGGGCCAACGTCCTGACTTTC.

The J gene is TRBJ2-7, the V gene TRBV5-5; 16 nucleotides match TRBD2. Germline assignment: CDR1 SGHKS and CDR2 YYEKEE (reference sequence). The CDR3 is 19 residues long. V dropped 2 bases and J dropped 2; count of bases not matched to a gene: 10. CDR3: CASSLMGTSGGAGPYEQYF. For the CDR3, the DNA is TGTGCCAGCAGCTTAATGGGGACTAGCGGGGGGGCCGGGCCCTACGAGCAGTACTTC.

This sequence joins TRBV7-2 and TRBJ2-5; 15 bases fit TRBD2. Germline CDR1 reads SGHTA; CDR2 reads FQGNSA. The CDR3 is 18 amino acids. Trimming took 0 bases from V and 4 from J; bases not matched to a gene: 6. Written as DNA, the CDR3 is TGTGCCAGCAGCTTAGCCCCGGGACTAGCGGGGGGCCGAGAGACCCAGTACTTC. Its protein is CASSLAPGLAGGRETQYF.

V gene TRBV2 combines with J gene TRBJ2-7; possible D gene TRBD1, 5 bases. The CDR3 length is 14 residues. Between the trimmed V and J ends, which lost 3 bases and 3 bases, there was a span of 12 bases. Germline V CDR1 and CDR2: SNHLY, FYNNEI. The CDR3 is CASSETESYYEQYF. CDR3 nucleotides: TGTGCCAGCAGTGAGACAGAGAGTTACTACGAGCAGTACTTC.

V is TRBV7-9 and J is TRBJ1-1; TRBD1 aligns across 7 bases. V was clipped by 1 base and J by 1 base; unmatched bases: 3. CDR3 length: 15 residues. Germline values: CDR1 SEHNR, CDR2 FQNEAQ (reference sequence). The CDR3 DNA is TGTGCCAGCAGCTTAGGGACAGGTCCGAACACTGAAGCTTTCTTT. Its protein is CASSLGTGPNTEAFF.

This sequence joins TRBV5-5 and TRBJ1-2; 7 bases are shared with TRBD1. Trimming cost V 0 bases and J 0 bases; bases outside gene matches: 5. This CDR3 region has 16 residues. Germline assignment: CDR1 SGHKS and CDR2 YYEKEE (reference sequence). The CDR3 bases are TGTGCCAGCAGCTTGGAGGGGGCGACAGCTAACTATGGCTACACCTTC. Encoded protein: CASSLEGATANYGYTF. Supplemented by reference TRBV5-5 and TRBJ1-2, the full variable domain reads DAGVTQSPTHLIKTRGQQVTLRCSPISGHKSVSWYQQVLGQGPQFIFQYYEKEERGRGNFPDRFSARQFPNYSSELNVNALLLGDSALYLCASSLEGATANYGYTFGSGTRLTVV.